This T cell receptor beta chain stems from a study of blood T cell repertoires in COVID-19. The germline V gene has CDR1 LGHNA and CDR2 YNFKEQ. V was pared by 1 base and J by 5 bases, with 6 bases of the junction left unmatched. The CDR3 is 16 amino acids. Clones were read by immunoSEQ multiplex PCR, and TCRdb kept only the in-frame ones, dropping some. The sample lists some 400,000 clones, roughly 86% occurring once. The receptor comes from a woman under 40 with COVID-19, enrolled during active disease. Sequencing used peripheral blood. V gene TRBV4-2 combines with J gene TRBJ2-2; 8 positions match TRBD2. DNA of the CDR3: TGTGCCAGCAGCCAAGCCCCCAGCGGGAGAACCGGGGAGCTGTTTTTT. Protein sequence: CASSQAPSGRTGELFF.